One sample yielded the 14 T cell receptor beta chains listed below, sequenced in a study of shared clonotypes between healthy human individuals (dated by TCRdb to the early 2020s). Receptor libraries were prepared by the immunoSEQ multiplex PCR assay. TCRdb's version of the immuneACCESS table is confined to in-frame rearrangements and falls short of the full clone set. An unresolved V gene accounts for under half of the shortfall where checked; the remainder is of unknown origin. The sample data list roughly 2,300,000 clones, and around 90% of these were observed just once. The ten largest account for 0.3% to 0.45% of the sample. Specimen: naive CD4+ T cells from PBMCs. The cell subset or site label of this sample denotes: CD45RA+ positively selected. These receptors were taken from a man between 18 and 35 years old in good health. Some clones in this sample may be carry-over from other donors' samples.

This chain joins TRBV2 and TRBJ2-7; D is perhaps TRBD1 (5 bases). The CDR3 is 14 amino acids. Germline-derived CDR1 and CDR2 are SNHLY and FYNNEI. The V gene lost 5 bases and the J gene lost 2 bases, with 13 bases spanning the gap. CDR3 region: CASSMVRATYEQYF. In DNA form, the CDR3 reads TGTGCCAGCAGTATGGTCAGGGCGACCTACGAGCAGTACTTC.

The J gene is TRBJ1-1, the V gene TRBV2, with 7 bases fitting TRBD1. With 5 bases clipped from V and 10 bases from J, the junction kept 13 bases outside the gene matches. This CDR3 spans 14 amino acids. Germline V gene data show CDR1 as SNHLY and CDR2 as FYNNEI. In DNA, the CDR3 is TGTGCCAGCAGTTACAGGGGTCAGGATGTTGGAGCTTTCTTT. Protein sequence: CASSYRGQDVGAFF.

Points on this clone: Other DNA sequences within the sample encode an identical CDR3. This sequence joins TRBV29-1 and TRBJ2-3; D ambiguous. V lost 6 bases to trimming and J lost 0 bases, with 4 bases between them. Germline V gene data show CDR1 as SQVTM and CDR2 as ANQGSEA. CDR3 size: 11 residues. CDR3 loop: CSVASTDTQYF. DNA of the CDR3: TGCAGCGTGGCTAGCACAGATACGCAGTATTTT.

Notes on this clone: Other DNA sequences in the sample encode the same CDR3. The V and J genes are TRBV7-9 and TRBJ2-7; a possible D gene is TRBD1 (5 bases). The CDR3 consists of 14 residues. Trimming took 1 base from V and 4 from J, leaving 11 bases between them. Germline V gene data show CDR1 as SEHNR and CDR2 as FQNEAQ (reference sequence). CDR3 nucleotides: TGTGCCAGCAGCTTAGGAGGTCAGGGTTACGAGCAGTACTTC. Residues: CASSLGGQGYEQYF. Full variable domain (missing parts from reference TRBV7-9 and TRBJ2-7): DTGVSQNPRHKITKRGQNVTFRCDPISEHNRLYWYRQTLGQGPEFLTYFQNEAQLEKSRLLSDRFSAERPKGSFSTLEIQRTEQGDSAMYLCASSLGGQGYEQYFGPGTRLTVT.

V and J are TRBV5-1 and TRBJ2-5; D remains ambiguous. Germline V gene lookup returns CDR1 SGHRS and CDR2 YFSETQ. V gave up 0 bases and J gave up 4 bases, with 16 bases separating them. The CDR3 extends over 16 amino acids. The DNA for the CDR3 is TGCGCCAGCAGCTTGGAGGGAAGAAGGCTCGGAGAGACCCAGTACTTC. As protein: CASSLEGRRLGETQYF.

The count of this clone is one. The chain recombines TRBV5-4 with TRBJ2-2; TRBD1 or TRBD2 may be the D gene (5 bases each). V was trimmed by 5 bases and J by 11 bases, leaving 19 bases between them. The CDR3 consists of 14 residues. Per germline, CDR1 SGHNT and CDR2 YYREEE (reference sequence). The CDR3 loop reads CASSPRGVATELFF. As DNA, the CDR3 is TGTGCCAGCAGTCCCCGAGGGGTAGCGACTGAGCTGTTTTTT.

A note on this clone: The sample has other DNA sequences that encode this CDR3 too. This sequence joins TRBV30 and TRBJ1-1, with TRBD1 as a possible D gene (5 bases). This CDR3 is built from 13 residues. The V gene lost 3 bases and the J gene lost 0 bases, with 8 bases spanning the gap. CDR1 is GTSNPN, CDR2 SVGIG, per germline (reference sequence). CDR3 loop: CAWSLGVNTEAFF. The CDR3 DNA follows: TGTGCCTGGAGCCTAGGGGTGAACACTGAAGCTTTCTTT.

The chain is built from TRBV10-1 and TRBJ1-6, with D tentatively TRBD1 (5 bases). Germline values: CDR1 WNHNN, CDR2 SYGVQD (reference sequence). This CDR3 has 12 amino acids. The V gene lost 6 bases and the J gene lost 11 bases, with 11 bases spanning the gap. CDR3 protein: CASSAGGTPLHF. The CDR3 nucleotides read TGCGCCAGCAGCGCTGGGGGGACACCCCTCCACTTT.

The chain uses TRBV28 and TRBJ1-6, with D possibly matching TRBD1 (5 bases). Between the trimmed V and J ends, which lost 3 bases and 17 bases, there was a span of 8 bases. Germline values: CDR1 MDHEN, CDR2 SYDVKM. The CDR3 has 10 amino acids. DNA of the CDR3: TGTGCCAGCAGTTTCCGGGGGTTCCACTTT. Its protein product is CASSFRGFHF.

The chain carries TRBV11-3 and TRBJ2-7; D unclear. With 3 bases removed from V and 5 bases from J, the gap between germline ends came to 11 bases. CDR3 size: 13 residues. Germline V gives CDR1 SGHNT, CDR2 YENEEA. The CDR3 nucleotides read TGTGCCAGCAGCTTGAACAATTTGAACGAGCAGTACTTC. Protein sequence: CASSLNNLNEQYF.

On this clone: One base away lies a much larger clone, so this may be a sequencing read error. This chain connects TRBV5-1 to TRBJ2-5; 10 bases line up with TRBD1. The CDR3 has 15 residues. With 4 bases clipped from V and 3 bases from J, the junction kept 6 bases outside the gene matches. Per the germline V gene, CDR1 is SGHRS and CDR2 is YFSETQ. For the CDR3, the DNA is TGCGCCAGCAGCATGGCCGGGACAGGGGAAGAGACCCAGTACTTC. Amino acids: CASSMAGTGEETQYF.

The gene calls are TRBV15 and TRBJ2-4; tentatively, D is TRBD1 or TRBD2 (5 bases each). This CDR3 is built from 15 residues. Trimming removed 0 bases at V and 7 bases at J, with 13 bases between. The germline V gene encodes CDR1 LNHNV and CDR2 YYDKDF (reference sequence). CDR3 sequence: CATSRDVGEGNIQYF. CDR3 DNA sequence: TGTGCCACCAGCAGAGATGTGGGAGAGGGGAACATTCAGTACTTC.

The chain carries TRBV2 and TRBJ2-7; tentative D call: TRBD1 (5 bases). V was pared by 4 bases and J by 0 bases, with 10 bases between. CDR3 length: 14 residues. Germline CDR1 is SNHLY and CDR2 is FYNNEI. The CDR3 DNA is TGTGCCAGCAGTGTTCAACAGGACTCCTACGAGCAGTACTTC. Amino acids: CASSVQQDSYEQYF. Using reference TRBV2 and TRBJ2-7 for the parts outside the CDR3, the full variable domain is EPEVTQTPSHQVTQMGQEVILRCVPISNHLYFYWYRQILGQKVEFLVSFYNNEISEKSEIFDDQFSVERPDGSNFTLKIRSTKLEDSAMYFCASSVQQDSYEQYFGPGTRLTVT.

This clone was seen only a few times. The chain links TRBV28 to TRBJ1-1; 7 bases fit TRBD1. The V gene's germline CDR1 is MDHEN and CDR2 SYDVKM. The CDR3 is 15 residues long. Trimming at V came to 5 bases and at J to 4 bases, leaving 10 bases not matched to a gene. CDR3 in DNA: TGTGCCAGCAGTACGGCAGGGGGATGGAGCACTGAAGCTTTCTTT. It is translated as CASSTAGGWSTEAFF. The complete variable domain, with remaining parts taken from reference TRBV28 and TRBJ1-1, reads DVKVTQSSRYLVKRTGEKVFLECVQDMDHENMFWYRQDPGLGLRLIYFSYDVKMKEKGDIPEGYSVSREKKERFSLILESASTNQTSMYLCASSTAGGWSTEAFFGQGTRLTVV.